The 20 T cell receptor beta chains below all came from one sample that was sequenced in a study of spatial heterogeneity in lung cancer. Overall study results and limits: Within tumors, counts of expanded alpha and beta TCRs tracked tumor mutation counts.

Antigens of these TCRs are unknown. TCRdb ran MiXCR on the 5' RACE reads and lists one entry per CDR3 protein. This sample carries fewer than 15,000 distinct CDR3 sequences, less than 6.5% of them seen once, and the ten largest clones take around 10%. Time point noted: sample taken at primary tumor resection. The sequenced sample was lung tumor tissue, obtained at surgery. The receptors were gathered from a female donor with early-stage non-small cell lung cancer.

This clonotype showed up many times. This chain uses TRBV20-1 with TRBJ1-2, with D uncertain. Germline V gene data show CDR1 as DFQATT and CDR2 as SNEGSKA (reference sequence). Trimming cost V 6 bases and J 5 bases, with 16 bases left between them. The length of the CDR3 is 13 residues. DNA for the CDR3: TGCAGTGCCTACGAACGGTTGGGGTATGGCTACACCTTC. Its translation: CSAYERLGYGYTF.

This clonotype was counted ten times or more. V and J are TRBV6-1 and TRBJ1-1; the D gene is possibly TRBD1 (6 bases). Germline CDR1 and CDR2: MNHNS and SASEGT. V shed 7 bases and J shed 3 bases, with 15 bases lying between them. CDR3 length: 14 residues. This CDR3 is CASNVQGRDTEAFF. The CDR3 nucleotides read TGTGCCAGCAACGTACAGGGAAGGGACACTGAAGCTTTCTTT.

This clonotype was seen at least ten times. J is TRBJ1-5 and V is TRBV21-1. TRBV21-1 is labeled a pseudogene. This CDR3 has 14 residues. CDR3 coding DNA: TGTGCCAGCAGCATAGGTCATAGCAATCAGCCCCAGCATTTT. Its protein product is CASSIGHSNQPQHF.

This clonotype was seen many times. In DNA form, the CDR3 reads TGCAGCGTTGACGGACTGGGTCCGACAGATACGCAGTATTTT. It translates to CSVDGLGPTDTQYF. V is TRBV29-1 and J is TRBJ2-3, with D tentatively TRBD2 (5 bases). The CDR3 extends over 14 amino acids. Trimming shortened V by 3 bases and J by 3 bases, and 13 bases separated the two germline ends. Germline CDR1 SQVTM, CDR2 ANQGSEA.

The chain is built from TRBV4-2 and TRBJ1-1, with D maybe TRBD1 (5 bases). This CDR3 is 14 amino acids long. Germline-derived CDR1 and CDR2 are LGHNA and YNFKEQ. V lost 1 base and J 6 bases, leaving 12 bases between the germline ends. The CDR3 sequence is CASSQGGQRAEAFF. CDR3 sequence (DNA): TGTGCCAGCAGCCAAGGGGGCCAAAGGGCTGAAGCTTTCTTT.

In this sample, this clonotype turned up many times. The chain uses TRBV15 and TRBJ2-7; 9 positions agree with TRBD1. J lost 2 bases, V lost 2 bases, and 4 bases had no gene match. The CDR3 covers 15 residues. Germline V gene data show CDR1 as LNHNV and CDR2 as YYDKDF (reference sequence). The CDR3 DNA is TGTGCCACCAGCAGAATGACAGGGGGGGCCTACGAGCAGTACTTC. Amino acids: CATSRMTGGAYEQYF. Based on the CDR3 plus reference TRBV15 and TRBJ2-7, the full variable domain is DAMVIQNPRYQVTQFGKPVTLSCSQTLNHNVMYWYQQKSSQAPKLLFHYYDKDFNNEADTPDNFQSRRPNTSFCFLDIRSPGLGDTAMYLCATSRMTGGAYEQYFGPGTRLTVT.

By share of the sample, this clonotype is medium-sized. J is TRBJ2-1 and V is TRBV5-4; TRBD2 agrees at 7 bases. V was pared by 4 bases and J by 3 bases, with 7 bases of the junction left unmatched. The germline CDR1 and CDR2 sequences are SGHNT and YYREEE (reference sequence). This CDR3 has 15 amino acids. The CDR3 DNA follows: TGTGCCAGCAGCCCGACTGGCGGGGGCTACAATGAGCAGTTCTTC. It codes for CASSPTGGGYNEQFF. Complete variable domain (other parts from reference TRBV5-4 and TRBJ2-1): ETGVTQSPTHLIKTRGQQVTLRCSSQSGHNTVSWYQQALGQGPQFIFQYYREEENGRGNFPPRFSGLQFPNYSSELNVNALELDDSALYLCASSPTGGGYNEQFFGPGTRLTVL.

Judged by abundance, this clonotype is medium-sized (0.01 to 0.1%). The chain has TRBV27 and TRBJ2-7, with 7 bases fitting TRBD2. Per germline, CDR1 MNHEY and CDR2 SMNVEV (reference sequence). This CDR3 has 13 residues. J was trimmed by 3 bases and V by 8 bases; bases with no gene match: 7. The CDR3 loop is CASRGRGYYEQYF. As DNA, the CDR3 is TGTGCCAGCCGGGGGAGGGGTTACTACGAGCAGTACTTC.

This chain links TRBV4-3 with TRBJ1-1, with D maybe TRBD1 (5 bases). The germline V and J ends were trimmed by 6 bases and 4 bases, with 12 bases remaining between them. The CDR3 loop spans 13 amino acids. Germline lookup yields CDR1 LGHNA and CDR2 YSLEER. For the CDR3, the DNA is TGCGCCAGCAGACGGGACCTGGGCACTGAAGCTTTCTTT. This translates into CASRRDLGTEAFF.

This clonotype was recorded many times. For the CDR3, the DNA is TGTGCCAGCGGGGGTTTGGGACAGGAGAACAGGGGCTACACCTTC. Protein sequence: CASGGLGQENRGYTF. The J gene is TRBJ1-2, the V gene TRBV3-1, with TRBD1 matching over 8 bases. Germline CDR1 LGHDT, CDR2 YNNKEL (reference sequence). Trimming cost V 8 bases and J 8 bases; bases outside gene matches: 16. The CDR3 length is 15 residues. Looking up the rest from reference TRBV3-1 and TRBJ1-2 gives the full variable domain: DTAVSQTPKYLVTQMGNDKSIKCEQNLGHDTMYWYKQDSKKFLKIMFSYNNKELIINETVPNRFSPKSPDKAHLNLHINSLELGDSAVYFCASGGLGQENRGYTFGSGTRLTVV.

The table lists this clonotype with many counts. The chain combines TRBV5-1 with TRBJ2-7; either TRBD1 or TRBD2 may fit D (5 bases each). Trimming took 2 bases from V and 3 from J, leaving 12 bases between them. The CDR3 is 14 residues long. Germline assignment: CDR1 SGHRS and CDR2 YFSETQ. In DNA, the CDR3 is TGCGCCAGCAGCTTCCGGGACGGAGGCTACGAGCAGTACTTC. The encoded protein is CASSFRDGGYEQYF.

This clonotype was observed many times. The V and J genes are TRBV6-2 or TRBV6-3 and TRBJ1-1; D call uncertain. Germline V gene lookup returns CDR1 MNHEY and CDR2 SVGEGT. Trimming took 11 bases from V and 0 from J, leaving 10 bases between them. The CDR3 sequence is 12 residues long. CDR3 sequence: CACRTVNTEAFF. CDR3 sequence (DNA): TGTGCCTGCCGGACGGTGAACACTGAAGCTTTCTTT.

This clonotype was recorded at least ten times. J is TRBJ1-2 and V is TRBV6-2 or TRBV6-3; D is unclear. This CDR3 region has 12 residues. V was clipped by 7 bases and J by 3 bases, with 9 bases between them. Germline V lookup: CDR1 MNHEY, CDR2 SVGEGT. In DNA form, the CDR3 reads TGTGCCAGCACCTATAGTGACTATGGCTACACCTTC. It is translated as CASTYSDYGYTF.

At least ten counts were recorded for this clonotype. The chain recombines TRBV27 with TRBJ1-1, with D maybe TRBD1 (5 bases). The germline gives CDR1 MNHEY, CDR2 SMNVEV (reference sequence). The CDR3 sequence is 13 residues long. Trimming stripped 4 bases from V and 8 bases from J, with 14 bases between. As DNA, the CDR3 is TGTGCCAGCAGTTCCCTGGGGGGGGGAGAAGCTTTCTTT. This encodes CASSSLGGGEAFF.

This clonotype occurred many times. The rearrangement links TRBV20-1 to TRBJ2-7, with 13 bases that match TRBD2. Germline V gene lookup returns CDR1 DFQATT and CDR2 SNEGSKA (reference sequence). V was clipped by 3 bases and J by 3 bases; unmatched bases: 5. CDR3 size: 15 residues. CDR3: CSASSGLAGVYEQYF. DNA of the CDR3: TGCAGTGCTAGCTCCGGACTAGCGGGGGTCTACGAGCAGTACTTC.

V is TRBV4-2 and J is TRBJ2-7, with 9 bases aligning to TRBD1. Germline V lookup: CDR1 LGHNA, CDR2 YNFKEQ. V dropped 4 bases and J dropped 3; count of bases not matched to a gene: 10. This CDR3 has 16 amino acids. The CDR3 region is CASSPRPGQGYYEQYF. For the CDR3, the DNA is TGTGCCAGCAGCCCCAGACCGGGACAGGGCTACTACGAGCAGTACTTC.

Ten or more counts support this clonotype. V gene TRBV10-1 combines with J gene TRBJ2-2; D uncertain. V was cut by 2 bases and J by 4 bases, with 11 bases left in between. CDR3 size: 15 residues. From germline, CDR1 is WNHNN and CDR2 SYGVQD (reference sequence). Written as DNA, the CDR3 is TGCGCCAGCAGTGAGAGTCGACTCTCCACCGGGGAGCTGTTTTTT. The encoded protein is CASSESRLSTGELFF.

In this sample, this clonotype is medium-sized. The chain couples TRBV15 to TRBJ2-5; D is ambiguous. Germline CDR1 reads LNHNV; CDR2 reads YYDKDF (reference sequence). The CDR3 is 12 amino acids. V lost 2 bases to trimming and J lost 5 bases, with 6 bases between them. CDR3 DNA sequence: TGTGCCACCAGCAGATCCCGGGAGACCCAGTACTTC. Translating gives CATSRSRETQYF.

This clonotype was observed many times. The chain employs TRBV2 and TRBJ2-7; D is unclear. V lost 6 bases to trimming and J lost 6 bases, with 12 bases between them. Looked up from germline, CDR1 is SNHLY and CDR2 is FYNNEI. The CDR3 totals 12 residues. Here the CDR3 reads CASRSLRVEQYF. The CDR3, as DNA: TGTGCCAGCAGATCCCTCCGAGTCGAGCAGTACTTC.

Ten or more counts support this clonotype. At one end the junction does not follow the germline gene, possibly because of a read error. The chain carries TRBV14 and TRBJ2-1, with TRBD1 matching over 9 bases. The germline V gene has CDR1 SGHDN and CDR2 FVKESK. This CDR3 region has 12 residues. CDR3 sequence: CASSQTGTGLLF. CDR3 DNA: TGTGCCAGCAGCCAGACCGGGACAGGGCTGCTCTTC. The full variable domain, in which reference TRBV14 and TRBJ2-1 provide the parts outside the CDR3, is EAGVTQFPSHSVIEKGQTVTLRCDPISGHDNLYWYRRVMGKEIKFLLHFVKESKQDESGMPNNRFLAERTGGTYSTLKVQPAELEDSGVYFCASSQTGTGLLFGPGTRLTVL.